This T cell receptor (beta chain) derives from a study of T-cell reconstitution after alpha-beta-depleted transplantation in children. This CDR3 region has 15 residues. The germline V and J ends were trimmed by 4 bases and 6 bases, with 15 bases remaining between them. Unique molecular identifiers were built into the TCRbeta library. TCRdb redid the calling of the PCR reads with MiXCR, one entry per CDR3 protein. The top ten hold 2% to 2.5% of the sample, which has 330,000 or so distinct CDR3 sequences, 10% seen once. The specimen comprised PBMCs from the stem cell graft donor, sampled from the stem cell graft. This chain connects TRBV12-3 or TRBV12-4 to TRBJ2-2; no clear D gene. This clonotype was sampled from a human donor who donated a stem cell graft to a child with acute lymphoblastic leukemia. The CDR3 here is CASSSKRRTPGELFF. Written as DNA, the CDR3 is TGTGCCAGCAGTTCGAAAAGACGGACCCCCGGGGAGCTGTTTTTT.